This T cell receptor (beta chain) was captured by sequencing in a study of T cell changes during pregnancy in multiple sclerosis. The repertoire was sequenced with immunoSEQ multiplex PCR; TCRdb's copy has only in-frame clones and lacks some. The repertoire includes approximately 100,000 clones, more than 80% of them detected once, and approximately 1.2% sits in the top ten. The germline gives CDR1 SGHRS, CDR2 YFSETQ. The CDR3 is 14 residues long. V lost 4 bases and J lost 2; bases outside the gene matches: 4. The sample was peripheral blood, taken in the second trimester of pregnancy. The chain uses TRBV5-1 and TRBJ2-3, with 7 nucleotides matching TRBD1. The receptor was derived from a female donor with multiple sclerosis, enrolled in a pregnancy study. CDR3 sequence: CASSAGTDTDTQYF. DNA of the CDR3: TGCGCCAGCAGCGCCGGGACAGACACAGATACGCAGTATTTT.